This passage covers 10 T cell receptor beta chains from one sample sequenced in a study of OX40 agonist ivuxolimab in advanced cancers. Libraries were prepared by immunoSEQ multiplex PCR; TCRdb keeps only in-frame clonotypes and omits some of them. The data contain more than 30,000 clones, around 83% of them singletons. The sample here was CD4+ or CD8+ T cells sorted from blood, taken in a trial of the OX40 agonist ivuxolimab. The origin of the receptors is an adult with an advanced solid tumor such as melanoma, head and neck, liver or kidney cancer.

This rearrangement joins TRBV13 to TRBJ2-7, with 13 bases aligning to TRBD2. The CDR3 totals 15 residues. Germline trimming cut 4 bases from V and 3 bases from J; bases unmatched to any gene: 3. Per germline, CDR1 PRHDT and CDR2 FYEKMQ (reference sequence). DNA of the CDR3: TGTGCCAGCAGCTACCGGACTAGCGGGGGCTACGAGCAGTACTTC. Protein sequence: CASSYRTSGGYEQYF.

This chain uses TRBV7-4 with TRBJ1-2; no clear D. The V gene's germline CDR1 is SGHVT and CDR2 SQSDAQ. The CDR3 extends over 14 amino acids. V was shortened by 1 base and J by 4 bases, with 10 bases between the two germline ends. The CDR3 protein is CASSLGAGLYGYTF. CDR3 DNA: TGTGCCAGCAGCTTAGGAGCAGGACTCTATGGCTACACCTTC.

The chain uses TRBV6-1 and TRBJ1-2; D gene ambiguous. The CDR3 length is 10 residues. Trimming took 8 bases from V and 8 from J, leaving 9 bases between them. Germline V CDR1 and CDR2: MNHNS, SASEGT. CDR3 sequence reads: CASFGFGYTF. The DNA of the CDR3 is TGTGCCAGCTTTGGTTTCGGCTACACCTTC.

The J gene is TRBJ1-2, the V gene TRBV2; maybe TRBD1 (5 bases). Trimming pared 0 bases from V and 8 bases from J, leaving 16 bases between. The germline CDR1 and CDR2 sequences are SNHLY and FYNNEI. This CDR3 comprises 15 residues. The DNA of the CDR3 is TGTGCCAGCAGTGAAGCGTTCAGGGCTGGAGGGGGCTACACCTTC. Translating it yields CASSEAFRAGGGYTF.

CDR3 in amino acids: CASSYSRVNEQYF. DNA of the CDR3: TGTGCCAGCAGTTACTCCCGAGTGAACGAGCAGTACTTC. This sequence joins TRBV6-6 and TRBJ2-7; D is ambiguous. Trimming removed 0 bases at V and 5 bases at J, with 8 bases between. Germline V gene lookup returns CDR1 MNHNY and CDR2 SVGAGI (reference sequence). This CDR3 has 13 residues.

The rearrangement links TRBV7-2 to TRBJ2-5; TRBD2 matches 9 bases. The CDR3 consists of 14 residues. Per the germline V gene, CDR1 is SGHTA and CDR2 is FQGNSA. The CDR3 DNA reads TGTGCAGAGACCCGCGGGGGGGCCGGGGAGACCCAGTACTTC. Translation gives CAETRGGAGETQYF.

The genes are TRBV5-4 and TRBJ2-5, with TRBD1 matching over 7 bases. Per germline, CDR1 SGHNT and CDR2 YYREEE (reference sequence). The junction had 10 bases not matched to a gene; V was cut back by 4 bases and J by 4 bases. This CDR3 has 15 amino acids. CDR3 residues: CASSLRTGWGETQYF. The CDR3 nucleotides are TGTGCCAGCAGCCTGAGGACAGGTTGGGGAGAGACCCAGTACTTC. Supplemented by reference TRBV5-4 and TRBJ2-5, the full variable domain reads ETGVTQSPTHLIKTRGQQVTLRCSSQSGHNTVSWYQQALGQGPQFIFQYYREEENGRGNFPPRFSGLQFPNYSSELNVNALELDDSALYLCASSLRTGWGETQYFGPGTRLLVL.

The J gene is TRBJ2-6, the V gene TRBV5-5; 9 bases match TRBD1. In germline, CDR1 is SGHKS, CDR2 YYEKEE (reference sequence). This CDR3 is built from 17 residues. Unmatched junction bases numbered 11, after V lost 8 bases and J lost 2 bases. CDR3 in DNA: TGTGCCAGTTCCGGGACAGGGAGTTTCCCTGGGGCCAACGTCCTGACTTTC. Its translation: CASSGTGSFPGANVLTF.

The J gene is TRBJ2-7, the V gene TRBV11-2, with 7 positions matching TRBD1. The CDR3 extends over 14 amino acids. V dropped 2 bases and J dropped 7; count of bases not matched to a gene: 8. Germline CDR1 SGHAT, CDR2 FQNNGV. For the CDR3, the DNA is TGTGCCAGCAGCTTAATGACAGGGAATGAGGAGCAGTACTTC. Protein product: CASSLMTGNEEQYF.

This clone was recorded a few times. The rearrangement links TRBV4-1 to TRBJ2-7, with 9 bases that match TRBD2. CDR1 is MGHRA, CDR2 YSYEKL, per germline. The CDR3 consists of 16 residues. The junction had 7 bases not matched to a gene; V was cut back by 1 base and J by 3 bases. The CDR3 here is CASSQVGSGGGYEQYF. As DNA, the CDR3 is TGCGCCAGCAGCCAAGTGGGTAGCGGGGGTGGCTACGAGCAGTACTTC.